This T cell receptor beta chain was sequenced for a study of metastatic and nonmetastatic thyroid tumors. Across the whole study: A comparison of repertoires was made across blood and tumor or nodule tissue from malignant and benign thyroid patients. Study conclusions and caveats: Reportedly, malignant thyroid tumors had significantly higher TCR beta diversity than benign nodules, in blood and tumor.

Germline V lookup: CDR1 GTSNPN, CDR2 SVGIG (reference sequence). The CDR3 is made up of 13 amino acids. After removal of 4 bases from V and 6 bases from J, the junction contained 5 bases not matched to a gene. Treatment of any kind had been given to no patient before thyroid surgery. This clone was picked up many times. The antigen remains unidentified. Per the study methods: Built for papillary thyroid cancer, a distant-metastasis classifier drew on CDR3 differences across clinicopathological groups. Using MiXCR, TCRdb re-called clones from the PCR reads. TCRdb, not the authors, supplied the V and J calls. The top ten clones hold 5% to 8% of a sample with almost 70,000 clones, 13% to 15% of them seen once.

The TCR originated in a male donor with papillary thyroid cancer or a benign thyroid nodule (not recorded which). Some clones in this sample may be carry-over from other donors' samples. Sequenced: blood. J is TRBJ2-2 and V is TRBV30; 7 bases align to TRBD1. In DNA form, the CDR3 reads TGTGCCTGGAATCAGGGGGACCCCGGGGAGCTGTTTTTT. This sequence encodes CAWNQGDPGELFF.